The entry below describes one TCR beta chain. Antigen unknown. The V gene lost 1 base and the J gene lost 3 bases, with 8 bases spanning the gap. There are 14 residues in the CDR3. The germline V gene encodes CDR1 LGHNA and CDR2 YSLEER. This entry comes from a study of T cell responses to AZD1222 COVID-19 vaccine. Overall study results and limits: The study reported that nearly half of spike-specific TCRs target unmutated variant regions. The study found Spike-specific TCR breadth and depth rose after two AZD1222 doses.

The method was immunoSEQ multiplex PCR; TCRdb's version includes in-frame clones alone and lacks a portion of them. The profile shows roughly 100,000 clones, roughly 80% of them singletons. The specimen was peripheral blood, collected on day 0 of AZD1222 vaccination. The V call is TRBV4-3, the J call TRBJ2-3; the D is unclear. The clonotype was recovered from an adult in good health. The CDR3 DNA reads as TGCGCCAGCAGCCAAGGGGTAAAGACAGATACGCAGTATTTT. It encodes CASSQGVKTDTQYF.